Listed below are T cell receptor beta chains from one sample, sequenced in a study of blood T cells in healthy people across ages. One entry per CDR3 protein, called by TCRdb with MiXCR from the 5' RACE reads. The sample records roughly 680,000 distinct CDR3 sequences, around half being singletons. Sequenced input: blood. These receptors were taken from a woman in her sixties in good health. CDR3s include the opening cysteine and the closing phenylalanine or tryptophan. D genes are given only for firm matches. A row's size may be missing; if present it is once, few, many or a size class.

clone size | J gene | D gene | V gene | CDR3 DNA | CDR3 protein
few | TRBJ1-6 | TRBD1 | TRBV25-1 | TGTGCCAGCAGTGGCGGTACCGGACAGGGGAAATATAATTCACCCCTCCACTTT | CASSGGTGQGKYNSPLHF
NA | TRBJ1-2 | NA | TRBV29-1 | TGCAGCGCCCGGGGAGGGGGTGGTGGCTACACCTTC | CSARGGGGGYTF
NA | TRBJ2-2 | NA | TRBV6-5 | TGTGCCAGCAGTTTTGGAACGAACACCGGGGAGCTGTTTTTT | CASSFGTNTGELFF
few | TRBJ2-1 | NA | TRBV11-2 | TGTGCCAGCAGCCCCGACAGGCACAATGAGCAGTTCTTC | CASSPDRHNEQFF
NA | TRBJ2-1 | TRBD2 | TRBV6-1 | TGTGCCAGCAGTGCTAGCGGAGCCTACAATGAGCAGTTCTTC | CASSASGAYNEQFF
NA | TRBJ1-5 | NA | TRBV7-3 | TGTGCCAGCAGCTTGGACCCTGTAGGTCAGCCCCAGCATTTT | CASSLDPVGQPQHF
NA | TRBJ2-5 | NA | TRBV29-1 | TGCAGCGTTGACCCGACGGAACAGGACCCACAAGAGACCCAGTACTTC | CSVDPTEQDPQETQYF
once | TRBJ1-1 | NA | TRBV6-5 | TGTGCCAGCAGTTCCCCCGGGCCCAACACTGAAGCTTTCTTT | CASSSPGPNTEAFF
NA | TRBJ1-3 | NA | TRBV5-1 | TGCGCCAGCAGCTTGCTCGGGGCCCCGAACACCATATATTTT | CASSLLGAPNTIYF
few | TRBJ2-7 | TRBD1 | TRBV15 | TGTGCCACCAGCAGAGATTTCGGACAGGGCTACGAGCAGTACTTC | CATSRDFGQGYEQYF
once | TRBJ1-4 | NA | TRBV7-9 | TGTGTCAGCAGCCCCCGGGGCGGGGGTGCGACTAATGAAAAACTGTTTTTT | CVSSPRGGGATNEKLFF
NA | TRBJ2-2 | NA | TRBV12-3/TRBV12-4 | TGTGCCAGCAGTTTAAAGGGAGCGAACACCGGGGAGCTGTTTTTT | CASSLKGANTGELFF
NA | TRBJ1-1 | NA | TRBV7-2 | TGTGCCAGCAGCTCAACAGGGTATATGAACACTGAAGCTTTCTTT | CASSSTGYMNTEAFF
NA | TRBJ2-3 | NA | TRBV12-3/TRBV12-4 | TGTGCCAGCAGTTGGCTGACCGGGGGAGGAAGCACAGATACGCAGTATTTT | CASSWLTGGGSTDTQYF
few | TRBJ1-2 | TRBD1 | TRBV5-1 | TGCGCCAGCAGCTCCGGGGGGACAGTCTATGGCTACACCTTC | CASSSGGTVYGYTF
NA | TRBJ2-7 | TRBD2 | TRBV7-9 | TGTGCCAGCAGCTCCCCCGGGACTAGCGGGACCCAACGAATCTCCTACGAGCAGTACTTC | CASSSPGTSGTQRISYEQYF
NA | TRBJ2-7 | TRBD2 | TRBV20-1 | TGCAGTGCTAGAGATATGCGGGAGGGAAATCGTGAGCAGTACTTC | CSARDMREGNREQYF
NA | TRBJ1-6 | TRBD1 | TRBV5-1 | TGCGCCAGCAGCTCAGAGACAGGGGGTAATTCACCCCTCCACTTT | CASSSETGGNSPLHF
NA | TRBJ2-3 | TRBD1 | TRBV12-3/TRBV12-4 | TGTGCCAGCAGCCCAGGACAGGGGGAAGATACGCAGTATTTT | CASSPGQGEDTQYF
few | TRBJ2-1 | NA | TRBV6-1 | TGTGCCAGCAGTGACTTTGGGTACAATGAGCAGTTCTTC | CASSDFGYNEQFF
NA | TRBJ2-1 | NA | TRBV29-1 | TGCAGCGTTGGACGGGACCCCTACAATGAGCAGTTCTTC | CSVGRDPYNEQFF
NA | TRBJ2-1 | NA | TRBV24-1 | TGTGCCACCAGTGCTTTTGCGAATGAGCAGTTCTTC | CATSAFANEQFF
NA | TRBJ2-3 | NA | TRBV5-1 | TGCGCCAGCAGCTTACTCCGGGGAAGACCAGATACGCAGTATTTT | CASSLLRGRPDTQYF
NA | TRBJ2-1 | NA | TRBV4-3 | TGCGCCAGCAGCCAACTACTTTTTAGTAATGAGCAGTTCTTC | CASSQLLFSNEQFF
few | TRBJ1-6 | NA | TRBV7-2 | TGTGCCAGCAGCTTAACCTCAGCATTGAGGCCCCTCCACTTT | CASSLTSALRPLHF
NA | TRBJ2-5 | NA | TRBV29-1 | TGCAGCGTACGCCTAGAGACCCAGTACTTC | CSVRLETQYF
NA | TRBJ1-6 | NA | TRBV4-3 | TGCGCCAGCACAAATATAGCCCCGGGCTTTGATGGGAATTCACCCCTCCACTTT | CASTNIAPGFDGNSPLHF
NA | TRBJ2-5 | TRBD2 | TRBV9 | TGTGCCAGCAGCGTAGGGGCTAGCGGGAGTGAGGTTAGAGAGACCCAGTACTTC | CASSVGASGSEVRETQYF
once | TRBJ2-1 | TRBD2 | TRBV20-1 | TGCAGTGCTACGACCGGGACTAGTTTAGCCAATGAGCAGTTCTTC | CSATTGTSLANEQFF
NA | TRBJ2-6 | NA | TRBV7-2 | TGTGCCTGCAGCCCCCGGACGGGTGGGGCCAACGTCCTGACTTTC | CACSPRTGGANVLTF
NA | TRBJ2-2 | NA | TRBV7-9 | TGTGCCAGCAGCTTCGGGGTGGCGACCGGGGAGCTGTTTTTT | CASSFGVATGELFF
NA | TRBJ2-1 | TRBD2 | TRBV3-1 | TGTGCCAGCAGCCTGGGACTAGGAGACAATGAGCAGTTCTTC | CASSLGLGDNEQFF
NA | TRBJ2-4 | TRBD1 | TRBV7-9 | TGTGCCAGCACCGCACAGGGGGGCGCCAAAAACATTCAGTACTTC | CASTAQGGAKNIQYF
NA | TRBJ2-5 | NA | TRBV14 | TGTGCCAGCAGCCAGCCGTTCCCCGGGACCCTCAAGGATGAGACCCAGTACTTC | CASSQPFPGTLKDETQYF